This T cell receptor (beta chain) was sequenced in a study of T cells in Graves' hyperthyroidism and ophthalmopathy. This clonotype was seen more than once but under ten times. Amplification of TCR beta CDR3 regions used RNA as the template. Initially, a first-round RT-PCR of the TCR CDR3 employed the HTBI primer set. In TCRdb, the multiplex PCR reads were re-called with MiXCR into one record per CDR3 protein. The repertoire holds 500,000 to 700,000 distinct CDR3 sequences, with over 15% as singletons. Lactation, pregnancy, other autoimmune disease or uncontrolled infection led to exclusion of patients. Clinical symptoms, serum thyroxine, TRAb, thyroid ultrasound and orbital computed tomography informed diagnoses. Fresh peripheral blood, under 13 ml, was the source of the PBMCs. Germline CDR1 GTSNPN, CDR2 SVGIG (reference sequence). J was trimmed by 4 bases and V by 7 bases; bases with no gene match: 6. The CDR3 spans 13 residues.

The clonotype was recovered from a woman aged 18 to 35 with Graves' hyperthyroidism. The sample was blood. The rearrangement joins TRBV30 to TRBJ2-1; 8 bases are shared with TRBD2. The CDR3 bases are TGTGCCTCGAAACTAGCGGAGTACAATGAGCAGTTCTTC. This gives the protein CASKLAEYNEQFF.